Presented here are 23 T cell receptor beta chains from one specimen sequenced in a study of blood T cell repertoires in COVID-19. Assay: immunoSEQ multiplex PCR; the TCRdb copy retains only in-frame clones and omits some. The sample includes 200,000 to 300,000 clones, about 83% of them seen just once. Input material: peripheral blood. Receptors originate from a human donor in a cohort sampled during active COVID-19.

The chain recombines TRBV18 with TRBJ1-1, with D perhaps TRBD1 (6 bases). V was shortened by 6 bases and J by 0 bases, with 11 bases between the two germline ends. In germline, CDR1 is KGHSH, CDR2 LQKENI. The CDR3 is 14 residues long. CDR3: CASSPRDMNTEAFF. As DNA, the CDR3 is TGTGCCAGCTCTCCCCGGGACATGAACACTGAAGCTTTCTTT.

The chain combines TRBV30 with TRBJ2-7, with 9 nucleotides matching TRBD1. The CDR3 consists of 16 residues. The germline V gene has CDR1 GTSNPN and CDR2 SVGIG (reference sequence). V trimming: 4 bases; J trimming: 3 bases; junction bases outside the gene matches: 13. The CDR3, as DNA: TGTGCCTGGACCCCTTCCGAGACAGGGGGGGGCTACGAGCAGTACTTC. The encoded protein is CAWTPSETGGGYEQYF.

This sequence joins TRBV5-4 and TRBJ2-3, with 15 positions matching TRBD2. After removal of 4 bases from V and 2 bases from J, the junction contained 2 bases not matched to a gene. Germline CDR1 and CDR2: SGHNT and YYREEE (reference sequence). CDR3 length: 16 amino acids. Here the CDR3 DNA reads TGTGCCAGCAGCCGGACTAGCGGGGGGGACACAGATACGCAGTATTTT. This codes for CASSRTSGGDTDTQYF.

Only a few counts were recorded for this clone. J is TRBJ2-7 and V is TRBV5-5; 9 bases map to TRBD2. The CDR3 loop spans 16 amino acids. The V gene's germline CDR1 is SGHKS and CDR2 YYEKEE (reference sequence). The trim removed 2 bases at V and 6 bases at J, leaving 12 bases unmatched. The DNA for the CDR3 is TGTGCCAGCAGCTTTTTTCAGGTAGCGGGAGTCTCCGAGCAGTACTTC. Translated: CASSFFQVAGVSEQYF. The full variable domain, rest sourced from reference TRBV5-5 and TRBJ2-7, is DAGVTQSPTHLIKTRGQQVTLRCSPISGHKSVSWYQQVLGQGPQFIFQYYEKEERGRGNFPDRFSARQFPNYSSELNVNALLLGDSALYLCASSFFQVAGVSEQYFGPGTRLTVT.

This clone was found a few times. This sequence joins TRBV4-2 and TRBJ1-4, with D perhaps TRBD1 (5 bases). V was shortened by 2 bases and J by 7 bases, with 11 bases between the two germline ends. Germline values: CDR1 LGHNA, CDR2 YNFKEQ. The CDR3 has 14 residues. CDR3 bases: TGTGCCAGCAGCCAATCGGGTAGGGGTGAAAAACTGTTTTTT. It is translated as CASSQSGRGEKLFF.

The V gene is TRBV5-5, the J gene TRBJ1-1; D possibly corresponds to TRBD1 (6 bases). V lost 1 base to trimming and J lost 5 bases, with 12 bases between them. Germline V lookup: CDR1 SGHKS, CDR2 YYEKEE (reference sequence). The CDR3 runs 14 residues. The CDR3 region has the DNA TGTGCCAGCAGCTTGCAGGGGCCCCGGACTGAAGCTTTCTTT. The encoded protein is CASSLQGPRTEAFF.

The CDR3 region is CASSLYAGGLNTEAFF. In DNA, the CDR3 is TGCGCCAGCAGCCTCTACGCGGGCGGACTGAACACTGAAGCTTTCTTT. The V and J genes are TRBV4-1 and TRBJ1-1, with D unresolved. V was shortened by 4 bases and J by 0 bases, with 15 bases between the two germline ends. This CDR3 is built from 16 residues. Germline loops: CDR1 MGHRA, CDR2 YSYEKL.

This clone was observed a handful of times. CDR3 bases: TGTGCCAGCACTCAACAGAGTAACACTGAAGCTTTCTTT. It specifies CASTQQSNTEAFF. This rearrangement joins TRBV12-3 or TRBV12-4 to TRBJ1-1; unclear D gene. The V and J ends lost 7 bases and 2 bases respectively, with 11 bases between them. This CDR3 is built from 13 residues.

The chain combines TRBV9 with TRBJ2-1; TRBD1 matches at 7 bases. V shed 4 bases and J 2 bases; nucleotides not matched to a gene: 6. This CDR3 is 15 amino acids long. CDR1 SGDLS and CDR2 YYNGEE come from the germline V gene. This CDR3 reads CASSPSQGAYNEQFF. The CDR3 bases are TGTGCCAGCAGCCCCTCCCAGGGGGCCTACAATGAGCAGTTCTTC.

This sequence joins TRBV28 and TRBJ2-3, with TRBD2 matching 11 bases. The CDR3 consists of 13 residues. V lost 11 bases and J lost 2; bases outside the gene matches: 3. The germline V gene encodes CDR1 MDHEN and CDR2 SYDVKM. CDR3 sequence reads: CALAGGNTDTQYF. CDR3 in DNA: TGTGCCTTAGCGGGAGGGAACACAGATACGCAGTATTTT.

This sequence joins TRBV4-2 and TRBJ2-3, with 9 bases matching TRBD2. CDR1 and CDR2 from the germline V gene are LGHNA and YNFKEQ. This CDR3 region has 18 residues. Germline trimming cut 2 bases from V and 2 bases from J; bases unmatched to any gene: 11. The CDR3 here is CASSQYLSSGGLTDTQYF. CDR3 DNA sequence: TGTGCCAGCAGCCAATACCTTAGTAGCGGGGGCCTCACAGATACGCAGTATTTT.

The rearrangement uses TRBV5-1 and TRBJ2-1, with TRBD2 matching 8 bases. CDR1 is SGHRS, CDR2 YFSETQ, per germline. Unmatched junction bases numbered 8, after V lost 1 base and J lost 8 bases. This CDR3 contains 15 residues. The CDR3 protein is CASSLTSGLRDEQFF. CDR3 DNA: TGCGCCAGCAGCTTGACTAGCGGCCTCAGGGATGAGCAGTTCTTC.

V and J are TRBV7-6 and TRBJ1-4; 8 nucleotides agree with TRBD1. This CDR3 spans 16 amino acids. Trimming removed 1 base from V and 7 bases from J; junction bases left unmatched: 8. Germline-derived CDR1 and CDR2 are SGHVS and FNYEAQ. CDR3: CASSLGQGSFGEKLFF. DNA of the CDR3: TGTGCCAGCAGCTTAGGACAGGGGTCTTTCGGTGAAAAACTGTTTTTT.

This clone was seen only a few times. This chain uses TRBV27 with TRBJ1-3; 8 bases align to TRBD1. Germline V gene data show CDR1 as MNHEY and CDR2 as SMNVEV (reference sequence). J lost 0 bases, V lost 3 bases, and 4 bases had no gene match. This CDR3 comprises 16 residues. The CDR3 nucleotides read TGTGCCAGCAGTTTTACAGGGGGTCTCTCTGGAAACACCATATATTTT. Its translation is CASSFTGGLSGNTIYF.

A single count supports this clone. CDR3 in DNA: TGTGCCAGTAGCCCTAGCAGGGGGTCCAAAAACATTCAGTACTTC. Translated: CASSPSRGSKNIQYF. This chain joins TRBV19 and TRBJ2-4; 7 bases agree with TRBD1. V gave up 6 bases and J gave up 2 bases; unmatched junction bases: 7. This CDR3 has 15 residues. The V gene's germline CDR1 is LNHDA and CDR2 SQIVND (reference sequence). The complete variable domain, with remaining parts taken from reference TRBV19 and TRBJ2-4, reads DGGITQSPKYLFRKEGQNVTLSCEQNLNHDAMYWYRQDPGQGLRLIYYSQIVNDFQKGDIAEGYSVSREKKESFPLTVTSAQKNPTAFYLCASSPSRGSKNIQYFGAGTRLSVL.

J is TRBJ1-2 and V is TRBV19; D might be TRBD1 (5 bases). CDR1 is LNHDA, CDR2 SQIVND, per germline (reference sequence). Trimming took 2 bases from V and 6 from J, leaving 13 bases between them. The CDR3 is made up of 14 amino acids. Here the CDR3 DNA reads TGTGCCAGTAGTATATTTGCAGGGAGGGATGGCTACACCTTC. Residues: CASSIFAGRDGYTF.

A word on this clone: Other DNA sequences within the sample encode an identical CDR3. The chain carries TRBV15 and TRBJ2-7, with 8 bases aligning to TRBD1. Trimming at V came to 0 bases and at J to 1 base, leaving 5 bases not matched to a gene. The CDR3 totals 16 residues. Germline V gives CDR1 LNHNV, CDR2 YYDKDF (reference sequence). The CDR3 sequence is CATSRDRDRTSYEQYF. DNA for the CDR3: TGTGCCACCAGCAGAGACCGGGACAGGACGTCCTACGAGCAGTACTTC.

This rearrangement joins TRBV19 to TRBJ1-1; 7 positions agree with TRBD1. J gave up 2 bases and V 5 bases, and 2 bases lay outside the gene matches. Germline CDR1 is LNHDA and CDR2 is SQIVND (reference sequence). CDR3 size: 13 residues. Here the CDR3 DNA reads TGTGCCAGTAGTTGGGACAGTAACACTGAAGCTTTCTTT. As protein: CASSWDSNTEAFF.

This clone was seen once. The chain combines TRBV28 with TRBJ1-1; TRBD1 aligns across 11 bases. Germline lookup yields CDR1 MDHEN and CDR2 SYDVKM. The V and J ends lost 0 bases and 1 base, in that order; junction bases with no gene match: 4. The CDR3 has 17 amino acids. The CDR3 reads CASSLWGGQGENTEAFF. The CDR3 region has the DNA TGTGCCAGCAGTTTATGGGGGGGACAGGGGGAGAACACTGAAGCTTTCTTT.

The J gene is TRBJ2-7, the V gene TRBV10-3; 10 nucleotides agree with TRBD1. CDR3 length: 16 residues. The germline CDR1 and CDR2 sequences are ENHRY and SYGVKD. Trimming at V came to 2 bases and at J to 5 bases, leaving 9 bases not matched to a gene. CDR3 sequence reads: CAISEGPGQGRDEQYF. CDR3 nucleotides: TGTGCCATCAGTGAGGGACCGGGACAGGGGAGGGACGAGCAGTACTTC.

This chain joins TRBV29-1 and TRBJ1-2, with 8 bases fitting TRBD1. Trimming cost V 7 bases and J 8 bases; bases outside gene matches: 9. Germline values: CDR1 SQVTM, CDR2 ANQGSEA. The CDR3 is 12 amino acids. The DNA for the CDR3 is TGCAGCGACACCCCAGGGGGCGAAGGCTACACCTTC. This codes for CSDTPGGEGYTF.

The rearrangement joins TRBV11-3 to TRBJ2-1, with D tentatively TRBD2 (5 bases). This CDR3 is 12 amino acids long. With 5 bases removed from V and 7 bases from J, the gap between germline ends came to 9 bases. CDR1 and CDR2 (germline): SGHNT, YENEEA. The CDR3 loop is CASSPGINEQFF. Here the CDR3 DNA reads TGTGCCAGCAGCCCCGGGATAAATGAGCAGTTCTTC.

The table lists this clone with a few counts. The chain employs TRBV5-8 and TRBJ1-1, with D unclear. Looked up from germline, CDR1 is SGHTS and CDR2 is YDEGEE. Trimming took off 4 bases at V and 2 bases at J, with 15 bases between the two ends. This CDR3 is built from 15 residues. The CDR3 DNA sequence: TGTGCCAGCAGCGCAACGGGGATGGGAAACACTGAAGCTTTCTTT. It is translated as CASSATGMGNTEAFF.